The rows below give T cell receptor beta chains drawn from one sample of a study of T-cell memory formation after mild COVID-19. TCRdb re-analysed the 5' RACE reads in MiXCR, keeping a single row per CDR3 protein. The data show 140,000 or so distinct CDR3 sequences, around 5.8% seen once. The sample taken for sequencing was PBMCs or a T cell subset sorted from them (not recorded which). Every receptor here comes from an adult woman who had mild COVID-19 (a few samples of this study predate the infection). Cell type and time point are not known. CDR3s include the opening cysteine and the closing phenylalanine or tryptophan. Each record gives: J gene, D gene, clone size, V gene, CDR3 DNA, CDR3 protein. D genes are given only for firm matches. A row's size may be missing; if present it is once, few, many or a size class.

TRBJ2-2	TRBD2	NA	TRBV6-2/TRBV6-3	TGTGCCAGCAGTTACCTGGCGGGAGCCCCCACCGGGGAGCTGTTTTTT	CASSYLAGAPTGELFF
TRBJ1-2	NA	NA	TRBV5-6	TGTGCCAGCAGCCCCCTGACAGGAAGCAACTATGGCTACACCTTC	CASSPLTGSNYGYTF
TRBJ1-1	TRBD1	many	TRBV5-1	TGCGCCAGCAGCTTCCAGGGGGCTTTGCTGAACACTGAAGCTTTCTTT	CASSFQGALLNTEAFF
TRBJ1-3	NA	many	TRBV6-6	TGTGCCAGCACCCCTTGGGGCTTAACAAACACCATATATTTT	CASTPWGLTNTIYF
TRBJ1-5	NA	many	TRBV4-2	TGTGCCAGCAGCCAAGAAAACCGAAGCAATCAGCCCCAGCATTTT	CASSQENRSNQPQHF
TRBJ1-3	NA	many	TRBV5-6	TGTGCCAGCAGCCTGTCACGCACCATATATTTT	CASSLSRTIYF
TRBJ2-1	NA	few	TRBV19	TGTGCCAGTAGTATAAGTGGGGTAAACAATGAGCAGTTCTTC	CASSISGVNNEQFF
TRBJ1-5	NA	few	TRBV6-2/TRBV6-3	TGTGCCAGCAGACAAGGGGGGCATCAGCCCCAGCATTTT	CASRQGGHQPQHF
TRBJ2-2	NA	NA	TRBV19	TGTGCCAGTAGCCAGACTGTATACGGGGAGCTGTTTTTT	CASSQTVYGELFF
TRBJ2-7	NA	many	TRBV9	TGTGCCAGCAGCCCGGGCATACGGCGGCCCTACGAGCAGTACTTC	CASSPGIRRPYEQYF
TRBJ2-7	TRBD2	few	TRBV3-1	TGTGCCAGCAGCGAAAGGGGCGGGGGAATTAGCTCCTACGAGCAGTACTTC	CASSERGGGISSYEQYF
TRBJ2-7	NA	few	TRBV9	TGTGCCAGCAGCGTAGGGGGCGGGGGCCCCTACGAGCAGTACTTC	CASSVGGGGPYEQYF
TRBJ2-6	NA	few	TRBV7-9	TGTGCCAGCAGCTTAATCCTCAGAGAGGGGCTGAGGTCTGGGGCCAACGTCCTGACTTTC	CASSLILREGLRSGANVLTF
TRBJ2-1	TRBD1	NA	TRBV18	TGTGCCAGCTCACCACCAGGACAGGGAGGATGGGGCAATGAGCAGTTCTTC	CASSPPGQGGWGNEQFF
TRBJ2-1	TRBD1	many	TRBV15	TGTGCCACCAGCAGATTAGACAGGGGCTCCTACAATGAGCAGTTCTTC	CATSRLDRGSYNEQFF
TRBJ1-5	NA	few	TRBV10-3	TGTGCCATCAGTGACGGAGCAGGGAAGATCAATCAGCCCCAGCATTTT	CAISDGAGKINQPQHF
TRBJ2-3	NA	few	TRBV12-3/TRBV12-4	TGTGCCAGCGGTTTATTTCTATCGAGCACAGATACGCAGTATTTT	CASGLFLSSTDTQYF
TRBJ1-6	NA	many	TRBV6-5	TGTGCCAGCGGCCTACAGGGTAGCTCCTATAATTCACCCCTCCACTTT	CASGLQGSSYNSPLHF
TRBJ1-1	NA	many	TRBV12-3/TRBV12-4	TGTGCCAGCAGTTTTCAGGGCCTGAACACTGAAGCTTTCTTT	CASSFQGLNTEAFF
TRBJ1-1	TRBD1	few	TRBV3-1	TGTGCCAGCAGCCAGCGCGGGACAGCCTTAAGGGCTGAAGCTTTCTTT	CASSQRGTALRAEAFF
TRBJ2-2	NA	many	TRBV7-9	TGTGCCAGCAGCCAAGTCGCGATTGGGAACACCGGGGAGCTGTTTTTT	CASSQVAIGNTGELFF
TRBJ2-3	NA	few	TRBV11-1	TGTGCCAGCAGCTTAGTGGGGAGATCAGATACGCAGTATTTT	CASSLVGRSDTQYF
TRBJ2-1	TRBD2	few	TRBV20-1	TGCAGTGCTAGAGATCGGACTAGCGGGAGGTCTCTCAATGAGCAGTTCTTC	CSARDRTSGRSLNEQFF
TRBJ2-4	NA	NA	TRBV21-1	TGTGCCAGCAGCGGACTAGCGGGTGGGACAGGGACCGTAAAAAACATTCAGTACTTC	CASSGLAGGTGTVKNIQYF
TRBJ1-1	NA	NA	TRBV11-2	TGTGCCAGCAGCTTAGAACCAGCTACGAACACTGAAGCTTTCTTT	CASSLEPATNTEAFF
TRBJ1-1	TRBD1	NA	TRBV4-2	TGTGCCAGCAGCCAAGTAGGGGGCGCGGGACTGAACACTGAAGCTTTCTTT	CASSQVGGAGLNTEAFF
TRBJ1-1	NA	many	TRBV12-3/TRBV12-4	TGTGCCAGCAACCCGGGAGGGGCTACTGAAGCTTTCTTT	CASNPGGATEAFF
TRBJ2-3	TRBD2	NA	TRBV7-9	TGTGCCAGCAGCCTAGCGGCGGACTACACAGATACGCAGTATTTT	CASSLAADYTDTQYF
TRBJ2-5	NA	many	TRBV29-1	TGCAGCGTTCGACAGTACCAAGAGACCCAGTACTTC	CSVRQYQETQYF
TRBJ2-7	NA	many	TRBV12-3/TRBV12-4	TGTGCCAGCACCCGAGGCGATGGTCTCGAGCAGTACTTC	CASTRGDGLEQYF
TRBJ2-1	TRBD2	NA	TRBV5-1	TGCGCCAGCAGCCAGACTAGCGGTCCCTACAATGAGCAGTTCTTC	CASSQTSGPYNEQFF